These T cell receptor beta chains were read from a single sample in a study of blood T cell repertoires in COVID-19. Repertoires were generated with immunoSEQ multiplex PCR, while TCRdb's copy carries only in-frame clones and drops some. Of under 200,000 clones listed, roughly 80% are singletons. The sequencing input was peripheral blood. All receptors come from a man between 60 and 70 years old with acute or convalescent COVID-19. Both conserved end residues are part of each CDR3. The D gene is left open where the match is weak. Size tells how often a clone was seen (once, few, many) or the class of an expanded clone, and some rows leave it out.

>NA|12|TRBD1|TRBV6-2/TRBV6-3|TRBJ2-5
CASSTDRAAQYF
TGTGCCAGCAGTACGGACAGGGCCGCCCAGTACTTC
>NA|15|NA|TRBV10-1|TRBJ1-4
CASSEGGPSSEKLFF
TGCGCCAGCAGTGAGGGAGGTCCGTCTAGTGAAAAACTGTTTTTT
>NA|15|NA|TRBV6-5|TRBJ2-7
CASSYSGAGFYEQYF
TGTGCCAGCAGTTACTCGGGGGCAGGGTTTTACGAGCAGTACTTC
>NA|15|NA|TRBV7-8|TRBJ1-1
CASSFRDRLNTEAFF
TGTGCCAGCAGCTTTCGCGACAGGCTGAACACTGAAGCTTTCTTT
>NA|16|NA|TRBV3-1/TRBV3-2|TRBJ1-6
CASSQAGAGANSPLHF
TGTGCCAGCAGCCAAGCTGGGGCAGGGGCTAATTCACCCCTCCACTTT
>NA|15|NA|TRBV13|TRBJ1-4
CASSSAGRNNEKLFF
TGTGCCAGCAGCTCGGCCGGGAGAAATAATGAAAAACTGTTTTTT
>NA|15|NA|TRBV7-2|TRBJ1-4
CASSLGGYTNEKLFF
TGTGCCAGCAGCTTAGGCGGGTACACTAATGAAAAACTGTTTTTT
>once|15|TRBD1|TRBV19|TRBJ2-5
CASSIGTGSVETQYF
TGTGCCAGTAGTATAGGGACAGGGTCGGTTGAGACCCAGTACTTC
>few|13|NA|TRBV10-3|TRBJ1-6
CAIKAGDNSPLHF
TGTGCCATCAAGGCAGGTGATAATTCACCCCTCCACTTT
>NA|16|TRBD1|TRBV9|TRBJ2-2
CASSYNKGGWTGELFF
TGTGCCAGCAGCTATAATAAAGGGGGCTGGACCGGGGAGCTGTTTTTT
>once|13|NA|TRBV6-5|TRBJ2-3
CASGGIGADTQYF
TGTGCCAGCGGCGGGATAGGTGCAGATACGCAGTATTTT
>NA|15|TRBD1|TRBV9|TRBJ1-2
CASSVLTGSSYGYTF
TGTGCCAGCAGCGTATTGACAGGGTCGTCCTATGGCTACACCTTC
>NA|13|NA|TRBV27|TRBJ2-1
CASSFGRGNEQFF
TGTGCCAGCAGTTTCGGAAGGGGGAATGAGCAGTTCTTC
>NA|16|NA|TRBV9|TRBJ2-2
CASSVRGDSNTGELFF
TGTGCCAGCAGCGTCCGGGGAGATTCGAACACCGGGGAGCTGTTTTTT
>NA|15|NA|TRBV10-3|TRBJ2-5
CAISSSGGIGETQYF
TGTGCCATCAGTAGTTCCGGGGGAATTGGAGAGACCCAGTACTTC
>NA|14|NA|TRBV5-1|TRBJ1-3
CASSSSSSGNTIYF
TGCGCCAGCAGCTCATCCAGCTCTGGAAACACCATATATTTT
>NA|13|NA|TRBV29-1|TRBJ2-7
CSVEIGSSYEQYF
TGCAGCGTTGAAATAGGGAGCTCCTACGAGCAGTACTTC
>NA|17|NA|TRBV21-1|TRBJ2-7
CASSKEQASATSYEQYF
TGTGCCAGCAGCAAAGAACAGGCCAGCGCCACCTCCTACGAGCAGTACTTC
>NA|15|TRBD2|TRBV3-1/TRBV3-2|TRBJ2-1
CASSLNGGTYNEQFF
TGTGCCAGCAGCCTTAACGGGGGGACCTACAATGAGCAGTTCTTC
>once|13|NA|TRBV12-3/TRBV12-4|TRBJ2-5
CASSSDHGETQYF
TGTGCCAGCAGTTCAGACCACGGGGAGACCCAGTACTTC
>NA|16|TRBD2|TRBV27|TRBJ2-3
CASSSQTSGGPGAQYF
TGTGCCAGCAGTTCGCAGACTAGCGGGGGCCCCGGGGCGCAGTATTTT
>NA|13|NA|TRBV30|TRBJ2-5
CAWSGGLGKTQYF
TGTGCCTGGAGCGGGGGGCTTGGAAAGACCCAGTACTTC
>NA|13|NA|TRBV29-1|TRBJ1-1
CSVLGGSYTEAFF
TGCAGCGTTCTGGGGGGTTCATACACTGAAGCTTTCTTT
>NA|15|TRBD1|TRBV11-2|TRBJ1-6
CASSLEPTGSSPLHF
TGTGCCAGCAGCTTAGAGCCGACAGGGTCTTCACCCCTCCACTTT
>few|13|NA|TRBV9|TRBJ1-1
CASSPYLNTEAFF
TGTGCCAGCAGCCCCTACTTGAACACTGAAGCTTTCTTT
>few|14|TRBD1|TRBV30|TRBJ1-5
CAWSEGQGLQPQHF
TGTGCCTGGAGTGAAGGACAGGGGTTGCAGCCCCAGCATTTT
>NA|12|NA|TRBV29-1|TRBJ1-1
CSITGIGTEAFF
TGCAGCATAACAGGGATCGGCACTGAAGCTTTCTTT
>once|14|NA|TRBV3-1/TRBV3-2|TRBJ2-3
CASSPTVSTDTQYF
TGTGCCAGCAGCCCAACAGTTAGCACAGATACGCAGTATTTT
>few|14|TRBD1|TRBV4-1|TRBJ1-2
CASSQAGTGYGYTF
TGCGCCAGCAGCCAGGCCGGGACAGGCTATGGCTACACCTTC
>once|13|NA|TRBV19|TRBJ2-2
CASSTTRTGELFF
TGTGCCAGTAGTACAACCAGGACCGGGGAGCTGTTTTTT
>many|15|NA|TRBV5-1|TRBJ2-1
CASSLAGISYNEQFF
TGCGCCAGCAGCTTGGCAGGGATATCCTACAATGAGCAGTTCTTC
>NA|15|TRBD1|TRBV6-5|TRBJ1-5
CASTQTGAGNQPQHF
TGTGCCAGCACCCAGACAGGGGCGGGCAATCAGCCCCAGCATTTT
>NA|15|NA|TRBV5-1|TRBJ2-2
CASSLYSGNTGELFF
TGCGCCAGCAGCTTATATAGCGGGAACACCGGGGAGCTGTTTTTT
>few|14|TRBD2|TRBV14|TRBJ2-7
CASRLTGLAYEQYF
TGTGCCAGCAGACTCACGGGACTAGCCTACGAGCAGTACTTC
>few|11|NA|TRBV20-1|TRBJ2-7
CSASPLYEQYF
TGCAGTGCTAGCCCCCTCTACGAGCAGTACTTC
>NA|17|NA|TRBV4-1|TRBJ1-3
CASSPIGFGGSGNTIYF
TGCGCCAGCAGCCCGATAGGGTTCGGGGGGTCTGGAAACACCATATATTTT
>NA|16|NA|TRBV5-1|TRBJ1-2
CATKEGDRKINYGYTF
TGCGCCACTAAGGAGGGAGACAGAAAGATAAACTATGGCTACACCTTC
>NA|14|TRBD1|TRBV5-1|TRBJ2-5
CASSIDRGQETQYF
TGCGCCAGCAGCATCGACAGGGGGCAGGAGACCCAGTACTTC
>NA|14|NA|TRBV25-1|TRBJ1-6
CASSAVVSNSPLHF
TGTGCCAGCAGTGCCGTAGTTAGTAATTCACCCCTCCACTTT
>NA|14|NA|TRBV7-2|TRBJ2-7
CASSPRGWSYEQYF
TGTGCCAGCAGCCCAAGGGGATGGTCCTACGAGCAGTACTTC
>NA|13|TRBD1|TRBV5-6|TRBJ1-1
CASSGTGTGVMVF
TGTGCCAGCAGCGGGACAGGCACGGGAGTTATGGTCTTT
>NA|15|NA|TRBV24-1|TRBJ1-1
CATSDLQGWNTEAFF
TGTGCCACCAGTGATTTGCAGGGCTGGAACACTGAAGCTTTCTTT
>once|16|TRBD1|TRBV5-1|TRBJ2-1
CASSLTGDRGDNEQFF
TGCGCCAGCAGCTTGACCGGGGACAGGGGGGACAATGAGCAGTTCTTC
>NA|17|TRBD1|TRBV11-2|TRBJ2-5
CASRKGRGQGLQETQYF
TGTGCCAGCAGGAAAGGTCGAGGACAGGGGCTCCAAGAGACCCAGTACTTC
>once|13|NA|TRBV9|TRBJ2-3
CASSVGAADTQYF
TGTGCCAGCAGCGTAGGAGCTGCAGATACGCAGTATTTT
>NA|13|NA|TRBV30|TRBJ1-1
CAWSVRGNTEAFF
TGTGCCTGGAGTGTACGAGGGAACACTGAAGCTTTCTTT
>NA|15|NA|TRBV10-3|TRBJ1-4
CAISRQAATNEKLFF
TGTGCCATCAGCAGACAGGCTGCAACTAATGAAAAACTGTTTTTT
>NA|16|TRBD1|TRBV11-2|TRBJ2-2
CASSRLRGPGTGELFF
TGTGCCAGCAGCAGACTCAGGGGGCCCGGGACCGGGGAGCTGTTTTTT
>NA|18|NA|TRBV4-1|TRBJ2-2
CASSQDVIGGRGTGELFF
TGCGCCAGCAGCCAAGACGTCATTGGGGGCAGGGGCACCGGGGAGCTGTTTTTT
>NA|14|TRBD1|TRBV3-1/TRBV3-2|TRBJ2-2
CASSQGQGAGELFF
TGTGCCAGCAGCCAAGGACAGGGAGCCGGGGAGCTGTTTTTT
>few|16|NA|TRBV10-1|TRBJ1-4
CASSETGEATNEKLFF
TGCGCCAGCAGTGAAACAGGAGAAGCAACTAATGAAAAACTGTTTTTT
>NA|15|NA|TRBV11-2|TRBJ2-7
CASSYDRRVGVEQYF
TGTGCCAGCAGCTACGATCGGAGGGTCGGGGTCGAGCAGTACTTC
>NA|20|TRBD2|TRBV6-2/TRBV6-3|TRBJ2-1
CASSYSPGLAGGENYNEQFF
TGTGCCAGCAGTTACTCGCCGGGACTAGCGGGGGGAGAGAACTACAATGAGCAGTTCTTC